This T cell receptor beta chain was obtained from a study of cytomegalovirus exposure and HLA in healthy donors. Overall study results and limits: When presence/absence was analysed, sequencing depth was taken to be roughly uniform across donors.

CDR1 is SGHNT and CDR2 is YYREEE in the germline V gene (reference sequence). There are 15 residues in the CDR3. Unmatched junction bases numbered 5, after V lost 3 bases and J lost 2 bases. This clone was seen a few times. Antigen specificity is unknown. PCR employed 60 Vbeta and 13 Jbeta primers. The data were produced by immunoSEQ multiplex PCR, yet TCRdb's version contains in-frame clones alone and is incomplete. The sample records fewer than 200,000 clones, roughly four fifths being singletons. The J gene is TRBJ1-1, the V gene TRBV5-4; the match to TRBD1 covers 9 bases. The specimen sequenced was PBMCs. This TCR was recovered from a girl aged 2 to 9 in good health and CMV-seropositive. The chain's CDR3 is CASSSPGQGNTEAFF. CDR3 in DNA: TGTGCCAGCAGCTCCCCGGGACAGGGAAACACTGAAGCTTTCTTT.